The 10 T cell receptor beta chains in this list originate from one sample, sequenced in a study of blood T cell repertoires in COVID-19. Produced via immunoSEQ multiplex PCR; TCRdb's table is partial and in-frame only. The sample holds more than 85,000 clones, 84% seen once. Material: peripheral blood. The source is a woman aged 60-75 years with acute or convalescent COVID-19.

This clone was recorded only once. The gene calls are TRBV9 and TRBJ1-6; D remains ambiguous. Germline V gene data show CDR1 as SGDLS and CDR2 as YYNGEE. The CDR3 runs to 15 residues. V gave up 0 bases and J gave up 7 bases, with 11 bases separating them. CDR3 sequence: CASSVDREGNSPLHF. Here the CDR3 DNA reads TGTGCCAGCAGCGTAGACAGAGAGGGAAATTCACCCCTCCACTTT. The full variable domain, rest sourced from reference TRBV9 and TRBJ1-6, is DSGVTQTPKHLITATGQRVTLRCSPRSGDLSVYWYQQSLDQGLQFLIQYYNGEERAKGNILERFSAQQFPDLHSELNLSSLELGDSALYFCASSVDREGNSPLHFGNGTRLTVT.

This chain joins TRBV6-1 and TRBJ1-2, with TRBD1 matching over 8 bases. V lost 4 bases, J lost 3 bases, and 13 bases stayed unmatched. Per the germline V gene, CDR1 is MNHNS and CDR2 is SASEGT. The CDR3 sequence is 17 residues long. For the CDR3, the DNA is TGTGCCAGCAGTGGACATACGGACAGGGTAATCGACTATGGCTACACCTTC. The encoded protein is CASSGHTDRVIDYGYTF.

This sequence joins TRBV6-5 and TRBJ1-1; TRBD1 might be the D (6 bases). The CDR3 totals 15 residues. The V end lost 5 bases, the J end lost 4 bases, and 17 bases lay between the germline ends. Germline CDR1 and CDR2: MNHEY and SVGAGI. The DNA for the CDR3 is TGTGCCAGCAGTCTTAAAGGGGGATTGGGCACTGAAGCTTTCTTT. Protein sequence: CASSLKGGLGTEAFF.

This clone was detected a few times. This chain uses TRBV5-5 with TRBJ1-6, with D unresolved. The CDR3 covers 15 residues. V dropped 3 bases and J dropped 6 bases, with 13 bases sitting between them. The germline V gene encodes CDR1 SGHKS and CDR2 YYEKEE (reference sequence). The CDR3 reads CASSSQAGINSPLHF. The CDR3 DNA sequence: TGTGCCAGCAGCTCCCAGGCAGGCATTAATTCACCCCTCCACTTT.

CDR3 residues: CASSSGGGEQPQHF. The CDR3 nucleotides are TGCGCCAGCAGCTCGGGCGGAGGGGAGCAGCCCCAGCATTTT. The chain uses TRBV5-1 and TRBJ1-5, with D perhaps TRBD1 (5 bases). The CDR3 length is 14 residues. With 3 bases removed from V and 7 bases from J, the gap between germline ends came to 14 bases. The germline CDR1 and CDR2 sequences are SGHRS and YFSETQ.

The gene calls are TRBV7-3 and TRBJ2-5, with D uncertain. Trimming cost V 6 bases and J 4 bases, with 9 bases left between them. Germline assignment: CDR1 SGHTA and CDR2 FQGTGA. The CDR3 sequence is 12 residues long. Written as DNA, the CDR3 is TGTGCCAGCAGTCCAAACGGAGAGACCCAGTACTTC. It is translated as CASSPNGETQYF.

The chain carries TRBV11-2 and TRBJ1-6, with 10 bases fitting TRBD1. With V trimmed by 1 base and J by 0 bases, 6 bases remained unmatched. Germline V gene data show CDR1 as SGHAT and CDR2 as FQNNGV. The CDR3 loop spans 19 amino acids. CDR3 amino acids: CASSLVERTGGSYNSPLHF. In DNA form, the CDR3 reads TGTGCCAGCAGCTTAGTTGAAAGGACAGGGGGCTCCTATAATTCACCCCTCCACTTT.

This clone came up once. This chain links TRBV12-3 or TRBV12-4 with TRBJ1-1, with a weak D call TRBD1 (5 bases). CDR3 length: 13 amino acids. V shed 6 bases and J shed 4 bases, with 12 bases lying between them. CDR3 bases: TGTGCCAGCAGGCAGGGTAAACGCACTGAAGCTTTCTTT. This codes for CASRQGKRTEAFF.

The chain combines TRBV5-1 with TRBJ2-7; the match to TRBD1 covers 8 bases. Trimming cost V 2 bases and J 0 bases; bases outside gene matches: 4. The CDR3 is 15 amino acids. Germline V lookup: CDR1 SGHRS, CDR2 YFSETQ. In nucleotides, the CDR3 is TGCGCCAGCAGCTTACCAGGGGGCACCTCCTACGAGCAGTACTTC. Protein sequence: CASSLPGGTSYEQYF.

The chain combines TRBV29-1 with TRBJ2-7; D not certain. Germline V gene sequence: CDR1 SQVTM, CDR2 ANQGSEA. The CDR3 totals 12 residues. Trimming shortened V by 0 bases and J by 3 bases, and 6 bases separated the two germline ends. The CDR3 sequence: CSVEETHYEQYF. The CDR3 nucleotides read TGCAGCGTTGAAGAAACACACTACGAGCAGTACTTC.